Listed below are T cell receptor beta chains from one sample, sequenced in a study of blood T cell repertoires in COVID-19. Libraries were prepared by immunoSEQ multiplex PCR; TCRdb keeps only in-frame clonotypes and omits some of them. The sample holds tens of thousands of clones, approximately 85% seen once. Material: peripheral blood. The receptors were sampled from a man between 60 and 75 years old with acute or convalescent COVID-19. Each CDR3 is given with its conserved first and last residue. The D gene is left open where the match is weak. Clone size is stated in some rows and not others, as once, few, many or a class when expanded.

clone size: once
J gene: TRBJ2-1
D gene: TRBD2
V gene: TRBV6-5
CDR3 length: 14
CDR3 protein: CATVGTSGYNEQFF
CDR3 DNA: TGTGCCACCGTGGGGACTAGCGGATACAATGAGCAGTTCTTC

clone size: NA
J gene: TRBJ1-4
D gene: NA
V gene: TRBV6-2/TRBV6-3
CDR3 length: 15
CDR3 protein: CASSLYGSTNEKLFF
CDR3 DNA: TGTGCCAGCAGTCTTTACGGTTCAACTAATGAAAAACTGTTTTTT

clone size: once
J gene: TRBJ1-3
D gene: NA
V gene: TRBV6-6
CDR3 length: 11
CDR3 protein: CATGSGNTIYF
CDR3 DNA: TGTGCCACCGGCTCTGGAAACACCATATATTTT

clone size: NA
J gene: TRBJ2-1
D gene: NA
V gene: TRBV7-2
CDR3 length: 14
CDR3 protein: CAGNRGGSYNEQFF
CDR3 DNA: TGTGCCGGAAACAGGGGGGGGTCCTACAATGAGCAGTTCTTC

clone size: NA
J gene: TRBJ2-7
D gene: NA
V gene: TRBV7-9
CDR3 length: 17
CDR3 protein: CASSPRGGGDRSYEQYF
CDR3 DNA: TGTGCCAGCAGCCCTAGGGGGGGCGGGGACAGGTCCTACGAGCAGTACTTC

clone size: NA
J gene: TRBJ1-2
D gene: NA
V gene: TRBV5-8
CDR3 length: 12
CDR3 protein: CASSWQDYGYTF
CDR3 DNA: TGTGCCAGCAGCTGGCAGGACTATGGCTACACCTTC

clone size: few
J gene: TRBJ2-5
D gene: NA
V gene: TRBV9
CDR3 length: 14
CDR3 protein: CASSPKRGMGTQYF
CDR3 DNA: TGTGCCAGCAGCCCTAAACGGGGGATGGGGACCCAGTACTTC

clone size: NA
J gene: TRBJ2-5
D gene: NA
V gene: TRBV28
CDR3 length: 14
CDR3 protein: CASSLSGSQETQYF
CDR3 DNA: TGTGCCAGCAGTCTTAGCGGATCCCAAGAGACCCAGTACTTC

clone size: few
J gene: TRBJ1-4
D gene: NA
V gene: TRBV25-1
CDR3 length: 13
CDR3 protein: CASSERSRGKLFF
CDR3 DNA: TGTGCCAGCAGTGAGCGTAGTCGTGGAAAACTGTTTTTT

clone size: NA
J gene: TRBJ1-1
D gene: TRBD1
V gene: TRBV19
CDR3 length: 14
CDR3 protein: CASSSRDRHTEAFF
CDR3 DNA: TGTGCCAGTAGTTCCCGGGACAGGCACACTGAAGCTTTCTTT

clone size: NA
J gene: TRBJ2-1
D gene: NA
V gene: TRBV7-2
CDR3 length: 15
CDR3 protein: CASSQAGNSYNEQFF
CDR3 DNA: TGTGCCAGCAGCCAGGCGGGAAACTCCTACAATGAGCAGTTCTTC

clone size: NA
J gene: TRBJ1-5
D gene: NA
V gene: TRBV12-3/TRBV12-4
CDR3 length: 13
CDR3 protein: CASSLVANQPQHF
CDR3 DNA: TGTGCCAGCAGTTTAGTCGCGAATCAGCCCCAGCATTTT

clone size: NA
J gene: TRBJ2-4
D gene: TRBD2
V gene: TRBV5-6
CDR3 length: 15
CDR3 protein: CASSFASGGRNIQYF
CDR3 DNA: TGTGCCAGCAGCTTTGCTAGCGGGGGACGTAACATTCAGTACTTC

clone size: NA
J gene: TRBJ2-7
D gene: TRBD1
V gene: TRBV5-1
CDR3 length: 15
CDR3 protein: CASRLGQGPSYEQYF
CDR3 DNA: TGCGCCAGCAGACTGGGACAGGGGCCCTCCTACGAGCAGTACTTC

clone size: NA
J gene: TRBJ2-3
D gene: TRBD1
V gene: TRBV7-6
CDR3 length: 15
CDR3 protein: CASSQGQSYTDTQYF
CDR3 DNA: TGTGCCAGCAGCCAGGGACAGTCGTACACAGATACGCAGTATTTT

clone size: once
J gene: TRBJ1-2
D gene: NA
V gene: TRBV12-2
CDR3 length: 18
CDR3 protein: CASRLEGLGQGTNYGYTF
CDR3 DNA: TGTGCAAGTCGCTTAGAGGGGTTGGGACAGGGAACCAACTATGGCTACACCTTC

clone size: NA
J gene: TRBJ1-2
D gene: TRBD1
V gene: TRBV5-1
CDR3 length: 13
CDR3 protein: CASSAGQSYGYTF
CDR3 DNA: TGCGCCAGCAGCGCGGGACAGAGCTATGGCTACACCTTC

clone size: NA
J gene: TRBJ1-6
D gene: NA
V gene: TRBV28
CDR3 length: 15
CDR3 protein: CASSPHSGQNSPLHF
CDR3 DNA: TGTGCCAGCAGTCCCCACAGTGGTCAAAATTCACCCCTCCACTTT

clone size: NA
J gene: TRBJ1-6
D gene: NA
V gene: TRBV6-2/TRBV6-3
CDR3 length: 12
CDR3 protein: CASSYLLPPLHF
CDR3 DNA: TGTGCCAGCAGTTACCTCCTACCACCCCTCCACTTT

clone size: NA
J gene: TRBJ2-5
D gene: TRBD2
V gene: TRBV5-4
CDR3 length: 14
CDR3 protein: CASSGGRGLETQYF
CDR3 DNA: TGTGCCAGCAGTGGCGGGAGAGGGCTAGAGACCCAGTACTTC

clone size: NA
J gene: TRBJ2-7
D gene: TRBD2
V gene: TRBV4-1
CDR3 length: 15
CDR3 protein: CASSHTAGGIYEQYF
CDR3 DNA: TGCGCCAGCAGCCACACTGCGGGAGGAATCTACGAGCAGTACTTC

clone size: NA
J gene: TRBJ1-2
D gene: TRBD1
V gene: TRBV5-1
CDR3 length: 14
CDR3 protein: CASSRTGSNSGYTF
CDR3 DNA: TGCGCCAGCAGCAGGACAGGGTCGAACTCAGGCTACACCTTC

clone size: NA
J gene: TRBJ1-1
D gene: NA
V gene: TRBV23-1
CDR3 length: 13
CDR3 protein: CASSRRPGQEAFF
CDR3 DNA: TGCGCCAGCAGTCGCAGACCGGGACAAGAAGCTTTCTTT

clone size: NA
J gene: TRBJ2-7
D gene: TRBD1
V gene: TRBV28
CDR3 length: 15
CDR3 protein: CASSPGDRSEVEQYF
CDR3 DNA: TGTGCCAGCAGCCCCGGGGACAGGTCGGAAGTCGAGCAGTACTTC

clone size: NA
J gene: TRBJ1-3
D gene: NA
V gene: TRBV11-2
CDR3 length: 15
CDR3 protein: CASSPGWGSGNTIYF
CDR3 DNA: TGTGCCAGCAGCCCGGGATGGGGCTCTGGAAACACCATATATTTT

clone size: NA
J gene: TRBJ1-3
D gene: NA
V gene: TRBV19
CDR3 length: 14
CDR3 protein: CASNSGISGNTIYF
CDR3 DNA: TGTGCCAGTAATTCAGGGATCTCTGGAAACACCATATATTTT

clone size: NA
J gene: TRBJ2-3
D gene: NA
V gene: TRBV2
CDR3 length: 14
CDR3 protein: CASSRNRGGDTQYF
CDR3 DNA: TGTGCCAGCAGCAGGAACAGGGGGGGGGATACGCAGTATTTT

clone size: NA
J gene: TRBJ1-4
D gene: NA
V gene: TRBV5-8
CDR3 length: 17
CDR3 protein: CASSLARTAATNEKLFF
CDR3 DNA: TGTGCCAGCAGCTTGGCTCGGACAGCTGCAACTAATGAAAAACTGTTTTTT